A single sample gave rise to the 18 T cell receptor beta chains below, sequenced in a study of radiotherapy plus CTLA-4 blockade in lung cancer. Generated by immunoSEQ multiplex PCR, the TCRdb table keeps only in-frame clones and is missing some. The repertoire includes tens of thousands of clones, more than 60% of them detected once, and 2.5% to 4% sits in the top ten. The sequencing used peripheral blood, collected from a patient treated with radiotherapy plus ipilimumab. The receptor set was obtained from a human donor with non-small cell lung cancer who had a partial response to radiotherapy plus ipilimumab.

This clone appeared a few times. The rearrangement links TRBV2 to TRBJ2-7, with TRBD1 as a possible D gene (5 bases). The CDR3 loop spans 14 amino acids. In germline, CDR1 is SNHLY, CDR2 FYNNEI. The ends were cut back, 2 bases at V and 2 bases at J, with 10 bases in the middle. CDR3 residues: CASSESAGTYEQYF. The CDR3 nucleotides read TGTGCCAGCAGTGAATCCGCAGGGACCTACGAGCAGTACTTC.

The chain joins TRBV7-9 to TRBJ1-1, with unresolved D. Germline-derived CDR1 and CDR2 are SEHNR and FQNEAQ (reference sequence). V was pared by 7 bases and J by 0 bases, with 6 bases between. The CDR3 totals 12 residues. The CDR3 DNA reads TGTGCCAGCACCTCTATGAACACTGAAGCTTTCTTT. This translates into CASTSMNTEAFF.

The V call is TRBV5-4, the J call TRBJ2-3; TRBD2 matches 9 bases. Germline CDR1 reads SGHNT; CDR2 reads YYREEE (reference sequence). This CDR3 region has 15 residues. V gave up 0 bases and J gave up 6 bases; unmatched junction bases: 5. DNA of the CDR3: TGTGCCAGCAGCTTGGCGGGACTAGCCTCGGATACGCAGTATTTT. This codes for CASSLAGLASDTQYF.

This clone was counted once. J is TRBJ1-3 and V is TRBV19, with TRBD1 identical over 7 bases. The V gene end was trimmed by 4 bases and the J gene end by 2 bases; junction bases not matched to a gene: 5. CDR3 length: 15 amino acids. Germline V gene lookup returns CDR1 LNHDA and CDR2 SQIVND (reference sequence). Here the CDR3 DNA reads TGTGCCAGTAGTACTGGAGGGACAGCTGGAAACACCATATATTTT. This translates into CASSTGGTAGNTIYF.

CDR3: CSVRGRGSYNEQFF. In DNA form, the CDR3 reads TGCAGCGTTAGGGGGAGAGGCTCCTACAATGAGCAGTTCTTC. V and J are TRBV29-1 and TRBJ2-1; D possibly corresponds to TRBD1 (6 bases). Germline CDR1 is SQVTM and CDR2 is ANQGSEA. The CDR3 totals 14 residues. V shed 5 bases and J shed 0 bases, with 11 bases lying between them.

This clone was seen more than once but under ten times. This chain connects TRBV30 to TRBJ1-3, with D perhaps TRBD1 (5 bases). CDR1 GTSNPN and CDR2 SVGIG come from the germline V gene (reference sequence). CDR3 size: 12 residues. V shed 5 bases and J shed 3 bases, with 8 bases lying between them. In DNA form, the CDR3 reads TGTGCCTGGGGGGACTTTGGAAACACCATATATTTT. Protein sequence: CAWGDFGNTIYF.

The rearrangement uses TRBV6-5 and TRBJ2-5, with 7 bases lining up with TRBD2. V trimming: 4 bases; J trimming: 1 base; junction bases outside the gene matches: 6. Germline V CDR1 and CDR2: MNHEY, SVGAGI. The CDR3 loop spans 15 amino acids. The CDR3 coding sequence is TGTGCCAGCAGTTCCCCGGGGGGAACCCAAGAGACCCAGTACTTC. Protein sequence: CASSSPGGTQETQYF.

The table lists this clone with a few counts. CDR3 in DNA: TGTGCCAGCATGCCGGGACAGGGCTATAATGAGCAGTTCTTC. Residues: CASMPGQGYNEQFF. The chain combines TRBV9 with TRBJ2-1; 9 bases match TRBD1. Germline assignment: CDR1 SGDLS and CDR2 YYNGEE. The CDR3 covers 14 residues. V lost 6 bases to trimming and J lost 7 bases; unmatched junction nucleotides: 8.

This clone was seen a handful of times. V is TRBV6-1 and J is TRBJ1-1; TRBD1 matches at 7 bases. Trimming took 7 bases from V and 11 from J; bases not matched to a gene: 10. Germline CDR1 MNHNS, CDR2 SASEGT. The CDR3 has 12 amino acids. The CDR3 DNA reads TGTGCCAGCAACGACAGGGTGGATTATGCTTTCTTT. Amino acid sequence: CASNDRVDYAFF.

V is TRBV28 and J is TRBJ2-3, with D uncertain. CDR1 and CDR2 from the germline V gene are MDHEN and SYDVKM. V lost 5 bases and J lost 2, with 5 bases in between. CDR3 length equals 12 residues. CDR3 residues: CASSASTDTQYF. CDR3 nucleotide sequence: TGTGCCAGCAGTGCGTCCACAGATACGCAGTATTTT. The entire variable domain, with the rest obtained from reference TRBV28 and TRBJ2-3, is as follows: DVKVTQSSRYLVKRTGEKVFLECVQDMDHENMFWYRQDPGLGLRLIYFSYDVKMKEKGDIPEGYSVSREKKERFSLILESASTNQTSMYLCASSASTDTQYFGPGTRLTVL.

V is TRBV30 and J is TRBJ2-7; 7 bases line up with TRBD1. The V gene's germline CDR1 is GTSNPN and CDR2 SVGIG (reference sequence). V shed 2 bases and J 4 bases; nucleotides not matched to a gene: 5. The CDR3 length is 13 residues. The CDR3 here is CAWSPGGVYEQYF. DNA of the CDR3: TGTGCCTGGAGTCCAGGGGGTGTGTACGAGCAGTACTTC.

This clone was counted a single time. The chain couples TRBV4-1 to TRBJ1-1; D perhaps matches TRBD1 (5 bases). CDR1 and CDR2 (germline): MGHRA, YSYEKL. V dropped 4 bases and J dropped 1 base, with 10 bases sitting between them. This CDR3 is 14 amino acids long. The CDR3 DNA reads as TGCGCCAGCAGCCCAACCAGGGAGAACACTGAAGCTTTCTTT. It is translated as CASSPTRENTEAFF.

The chain is built from TRBV7-2 and TRBJ2-5; TRBD2 agrees at 9 bases. This CDR3 has 16 amino acids. V gave up 1 base and J gave up 5 bases; unmatched junction bases: 8. From germline, CDR1 is SGHTA and CDR2 FQGNSA. The DNA of the CDR3 is TGTGCCAGCAGCTTAGTTGGTAGCGGGGGAGGGGAGACCCAGTACTTC. The encoded protein is CASSLVGSGGGETQYF.

The rearrangement joins TRBV27 to TRBJ1-1; tentative D call: TRBD1 (6 bases). The germline V and J ends were trimmed by 1 base and 1 base, with 7 bases remaining between them. In germline, CDR1 is MNHEY, CDR2 SMNVEV (reference sequence). This CDR3 has 14 amino acids. The CDR3 DNA follows: TGTGCCAGCAGTTTATTGGGGGCGAACACTGAAGCTTTCTTT. Its protein is CASSLLGANTEAFF.

Of note for this clone: Sequence at one end of the junction differs from germline and may be a read error. The chain's CDR3 is CPTANSSYNEQFF. The CDR3 coding sequence is TGCCCGACAGCAAATAGCTCCTACAATGAGCAGTTCTTC. The rearrangement links TRBV14 to TRBJ2-1; D may be TRBD1 (5 bases). The length of the CDR3 is 13 residues. Germline lookup yields CDR1 SGHDN and CDR2 FVKESK.

V usage is TRBV6-5 and J usage is TRBJ1-2; 7 bases fit TRBD1. The germline V gene encodes CDR1 MNHEY and CDR2 SVGAGI. The length of the CDR3 is 15 residues. V gave up 0 bases and J gave up 7 bases; unmatched junction bases: 8. CDR3 DNA sequence: TGTGCCAGCAGTTACTCTACAGACAGGGCGGGTGGCTACACCTTC. Its translation is CASSYSTDRAGGYTF.

The rearrangement joins TRBV5-1 to TRBJ1-1, with D maybe TRBD1 (5 bases). Trimming left V 0 bases short and J 0 bases short, with 9 bases between. This CDR3 has 15 residues. CDR1 and CDR2 (germline): SGHRS, YFSETQ. The CDR3 nucleotides read TGCGCCAGCAGCTTGGATGGCAGGGTGAACACTGAAGCTTTCTTT. Protein: CASSLDGRVNTEAFF. The full variable domain, its missing parts supplied by reference TRBV5-1 and TRBJ1-1, is KAGVTQTPRYLIKTRGQQVTLSCSPISGHRSVSWYQQTPGQGLQFLFEYFSETQRNKGNFPGRFSGRQFSNSRSEMNVSTLELGDSALYLCASSLDGRVNTEAFFGQGTRLTVV.

The genes are TRBV28 and TRBJ1-1, with D possibly being TRBD1 (5 bases). The CDR3 is 13 residues long. The V end lost 6 bases, the J end lost 6 bases, and 14 bases lay between the germline ends. Germline CDR1 is MDHEN and CDR2 is SYDVKM. CDR3 residues: CASRSRVRAEAFF. CDR3 DNA: TGTGCCAGCAGATCCAGGGTCCGGGCTGAAGCTTTCTTT.